This T cell receptor beta chain is from a study of T cells in Graves' hyperthyroidism and ophthalmopathy. The study, taken as a whole, reports: Most thyroid clonotypes that were expanded above 0.001 also turned up in blood.

Researchers amplified the TCR beta CDR3 regions from RNA transcripts. With the HTBI primer set, the TCR CDR3 went through a first round of RT-PCR. TCRdb reanalysed the multiplex PCR reads using MiXCR and keeps one entry per CDR3 protein. The table lists 350,000 to 500,000 distinct CDR3 sequences, roughly 13% of them singletons, with about 5% in the top ten. The length of the CDR3 is 13 residues. The germline V gene encodes CDR1 MDHEN and CDR2 SYDVKM. The ends were cut back, 5 bases at V and 4 bases at J, with 10 bases in the middle. In the case of this clonotype: The antigen is unknown.

Graves' hyperthyroidism is called stable when ophthalmopathy does not progress within 18 months. With a duration under 2 months, the hyperthyroidism was newly diagnosed in patients aged 18 to 65. The chain is built from TRBV28 and TRBJ2-3; D gene ambiguous. Source material: blood. The receptor comes from a woman younger than 35 with Graves' hyperthyroidism. In nucleotides, the CDR3 is TGTGCCAGCAGTGTAGGCTCGGCAGATACGCAGTATTTT. As protein: CASSVGSADTQYF.